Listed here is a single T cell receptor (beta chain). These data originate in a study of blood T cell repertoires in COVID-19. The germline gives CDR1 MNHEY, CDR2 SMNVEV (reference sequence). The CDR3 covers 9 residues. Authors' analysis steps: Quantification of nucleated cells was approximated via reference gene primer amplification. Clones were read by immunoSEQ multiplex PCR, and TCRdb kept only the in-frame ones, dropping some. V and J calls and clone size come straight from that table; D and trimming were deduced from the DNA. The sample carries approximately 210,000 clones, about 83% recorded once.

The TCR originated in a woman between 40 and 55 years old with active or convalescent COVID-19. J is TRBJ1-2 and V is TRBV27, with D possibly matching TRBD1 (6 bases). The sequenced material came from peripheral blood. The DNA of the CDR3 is TGTTGCCAGGGGAATGGCTACACCTTC. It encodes CCQGNGYTF.